The 18 T cell receptor beta chains presented below share a single source sample, sequenced in a study of tumor-infiltrating lymphocytes in primary liver carcinoma. TCR beta cDNA was prepared out of around 460 ng total RNA by means of a constant-region primer. Slightly modified ARM-PCR, run as three nested multiplex PCR rounds, produced the TCR beta libraries. PCR rounds one and two used TRBV1-TRBV30 forward primers with a C-beta reverse primer for roughly 10 cycles each. Using its own MiXCR run on the multiplex PCR reads, TCRdb lists one record per CDR3 protein. The data show hundreds of thousands of distinct CDR3 sequences, around three fifths seen once. Unsorted whole blood yielded the blood RNA, and germline DNA was also extracted. The sequenced sample was peripheral blood. All receptors derive from a woman under 40 with primary liver carcinoma and hepatitis B virus infection.

This clonotype appeared a few times. This chain links TRBV12-3 or TRBV12-4 with TRBJ1-1; 7 bases map to TRBD1. V dropped 6 bases and J dropped 0; count of bases not matched to a gene: 7. The CDR3 has 15 amino acids. CDR3: CASRRDSQLNTEAFF. CDR3 DNA sequence: TGTGCCAGCAGAAGGGACAGCCAGTTGAACACTGAAGCTTTCTTT.

This clonotype was seen many times. The rearrangement joins TRBV4-3 to TRBJ1-1, with D possibly matching TRBD1 (5 bases). The CDR3 consists of 13 residues. Germline assignment: CDR1 LGHNA and CDR2 YSLEER. Trimming left V 4 bases short and J 8 bases short, with 14 bases between. The CDR3 bases are TGCGCCAGCAGCCCAGGGTATAGGGGCGAAGCTTTCTTT. This translates into CASSPGYRGEAFF.

This clonotype was counted a few times. V is TRBV6-5 and J is TRBJ2-3; perhaps TRBD2 as D (6 bases). The germline CDR1 and CDR2 sequences are MNHEY and SVGAGI. V was cut by 6 bases and J by 1 base, with 14 bases left in between. The CDR3 runs to 15 residues. The CDR3 DNA sequence: TGTGCCAGCAGCGCCGGGAGAGCGGGCACAGATACGCAGTATTTT. Amino acid sequence: CASSAGRAGTDTQYF.

This clonotype appeared once. A much larger clone sits a single nucleotide away, making a read error possible. Likely a read error: the CDR3 ends without its conserved phenylalanine or tryptophan. The J gene is TRBJ1-5, the V gene TRBV12-3 or TRBV12-4; D gene unclear. This CDR3 is 14 amino acids long. The V end was cut by 3 bases, the J end by 4 bases, with 10 bases between. The CDR3 loop is CASSLRATNQPQHY. In DNA, the CDR3 is TGTGCCAGCAGTTTGAGGGCCACGAATCAGCCCCAGCATTAT.

A note on this clonotype: One junction end disagrees with the germline gene, perhaps due to a read error. V is TRBV6-5 and J is TRBJ2-1, with TRBD2 matching 11 bases. The CDR3 is made up of 16 amino acids. Germline V gene sequence: CDR1 MNHEY, CDR2 SVGAGI. The CDR3 coding sequence is TGTGTCAGCCGGCAATTACTAGCGGGAGATGGGAATGAGCGGTTCTTC. Encoded protein: CVSRQLLAGDGNERFF.

The count of this clonotype is one. Just one base apart from a much larger clone, this may be a read error. The chain has TRBV12-3 or TRBV12-4 and TRBJ2-3; a possible D gene is TRBD1 (5 bases). There are 14 residues in the CDR3. Trimming cost V 7 bases and J 2 bases, with 13 bases left between them. CDR3: CASNEQALTDTQYF. In nucleotides, the CDR3 is TGTGCCAGCAATGAACAGGCCCTCACAGATACGCAGTATTTT.

This clonotype was seen a handful of times. This chain uses TRBV6-5 with TRBJ1-2, with D maybe TRBD1 (5 bases). The germline gives CDR1 MNHEY, CDR2 SVGAGI. Trimming pared 4 bases from V and 7 bases from J, leaving 13 bases between. The CDR3 is 13 amino acids. The CDR3 sequence is CASSSTGGIGYTF. The CDR3 DNA reads as TGTGCCAGCAGTTCCACGGGGGGTATTGGCTACACCTTC.

This clonotype has a count of ten or more. The rearrangement links TRBV29-1 to TRBJ2-5; D gene unclear. The germline CDR1 and CDR2 sequences are SQVTM and ANQGSEA. This CDR3 contains 17 residues. V was shortened by 2 bases and J by 1 base, with 20 bases between the two germline ends. The CDR3 here is CSVERWGWKGGQETQYF. The CDR3, as DNA: TGCAGCGTTGAACGATGGGGTTGGAAGGGCGGCCAAGAGACCCAGTACTTC.

CDR3 in DNA: TGTGCCTGGAGTGAACCGGGACGAGATACCCAGTACTTC. Translated: CAWSEPGRDTQYF. The chain uses TRBV30 and TRBJ2-5, with D perhaps being TRBD1 or TRBD2 (5 bases each). Trimming left V 1 base short and J 8 bases short, with 14 bases between. This CDR3 has 13 residues. CDR1 is GTSNPN, CDR2 SVGIG, per germline (reference sequence).

This clonotype occurred once. The chain employs TRBV4-2 and TRBJ2-3, with D possibly being TRBD2 (6 bases). With 2 bases removed from V and 2 bases from J, the gap between germline ends came to 17 bases. This CDR3 is 17 amino acids long. Per germline, CDR1 LGHNA and CDR2 YNFKEQ. The chain's CDR3 is CASSQSTTSSDTDTQYF. Here the CDR3 DNA reads TGTGCCAGCAGCCAAAGTACGACTAGTTCGGACACAGATACGCAGTATTTT.

To note about this clonotype: One base away lies a much larger clone, so this may be a sequencing read error. The rearrangement links TRBV12-3 or TRBV12-4 to TRBJ2-6, with D unresolved. The CDR3 length is 14 residues. The ends were cut back, 6 bases at V and 3 bases at J, with 9 bases in the middle. The CDR3 protein is CASSPRRGANVLTF. Written as DNA, the CDR3 is TGTGCCAGCAGCCCCAGGCGTGGGGCCAACGTCCTGACTTTC.

The chain couples TRBV12-2 to TRBJ1-2; TRBD1 was called by the table and not checked on the DNA. TRBV12-2 is reported as a pseudogene. The CDR3 has 12 amino acids. Here the CDR3 reads CAISSQDKGYTF. The CDR3 DNA follows: TGCGCCATCAGCTCCCAGGATAAAGGCTACACCTTC.

Worth noting for this clonotype: At one end the junction does not follow the germline gene, possibly because of a read error. This chain connects TRBV11-2 to TRBJ2-4, with D hard to call. The germline V gene has CDR1 SGHAT and CDR2 FQNNGV. The CDR3 runs to 14 residues. For the CDR3, the DNA is TGTGCCAGCAACTTAGTAGTCGCTACAAGCATTCAGTACTTC. Protein sequence: CASNLVVATSIQYF. The variable domain in full, completed from reference TRBV11-2 and TRBJ2-4, reads EAGVAQSPRYKIIEKRQSVAFWCNPISGHATLYWYQQILGQGPKLLIQFQNNGVVDDSQLPKDRFSAERLKGVDSTLKIQPAKLEDSAVYLCASNLVVATSIQYFGAGTRLSVL.

A word on this clonotype: No conserved phenylalanine or tryptophan ends this CDR3, so it is likely a read error. The chain carries TRBV29-1 and TRBJ2-1, with TRBD2 as a possible D gene (6 bases). Trimming pared 3 bases from V and 6 bases from J, leaving 12 bases between. From germline, CDR1 is SQVTM and CDR2 ANQGSEA. This CDR3 region has 13 residues. DNA of the CDR3: TGCAGCGTTGAGCGGGATTTGGGCAATGAGCAGTTCCTC. Amino acid sequence: CSVERDLGNEQFL.

About this clonotype: A single base separates this from a much larger clone, so it may be a read error. The chain links TRBV4-3 to TRBJ2-3; 7 nucleotides match TRBD2. CDR3 length equals 17 residues. V lost 1 base and J lost 0; bases outside the gene matches: 7. Germline CDR1 LGHNA, CDR2 YSLEER. The CDR3 spells CASSQGAAGSSTDTQYF. CDR3 DNA sequence: TGCGCCAGCAGCCAAGGTGCAGCGGGATCCAGCACAGATACGCAGTATTTT.

To note about this clonotype: Germline is not matched at one junction end, which may reflect a read error. CDR3 nucleotides: TGTGCCAGCAGCGGAGCGAACACCGGGGAGCTGTTGTTT. It yields the protein CASSGANTGELLF. The chain uses TRBV11-2 and TRBJ2-2, with a weak D call TRBD2 (5 bases). The CDR3 length is 13 residues. Per germline, CDR1 SGHAT and CDR2 FQNNGV.

Worth noting for this clonotype: The CDR3 does not end in the conserved phenylalanine or tryptophan, so this is likely a read error. CDR3 DNA: TGTGCCAGCAGACGACTAGCGGGAAAGTACAATGAGCAGTTCCTC. Its translation: CASRRLAGKYNEQFL. This chain connects TRBV12-3 or TRBV12-4 to TRBJ2-1; 11 bases match TRBD2. Trimming cost V 6 bases and J 4 bases; bases outside gene matches: 5. The CDR3 sequence is 15 residues long.

This chain connects TRBV5-4 to TRBJ1-2; D is unclear. The CDR3 sequence is 15 residues long. Trimming shortened V by 0 bases and J by 0 bases, and 9 bases separated the two germline ends. Germline lookup yields CDR1 SGHNT and CDR2 YYREEE (reference sequence). CDR3 sequence (DNA): TGTGCCAGCAGCTTGGTGGGCCAAACTAACTATGGCTACACCTTC. Amino acids: CASSLVGQTNYGYTF.